One and the same sample provided the 15 T cell receptor beta chains below, sequenced in a study of chemoradiotherapy in HPV16-positive cancers. Clones were read by immunoSEQ multiplex PCR, and TCRdb kept only the in-frame ones, dropping some. The sample lists about 14,000 clones; approximately 74% were seen once. The specimen was taken from a patient who underwent chemoradiotherapy. The origin of the receptors is a human donor with HPV-associated anogenital cancer.

The chain recombines TRBV18 with TRBJ2-5, with TRBD2 matching over 8 bases. CDR1 is KGHSH and CDR2 is LQKENI in the germline V gene. The length of the CDR3 is 14 residues. J lost 5 bases, V lost 3 bases, and 5 bases had no gene match. The CDR3 bases are TGTGCCAGCTCACCGGGGACTAGGGAGGAGACCCAGTACTTC. As protein: CASSPGTREETQYF. Based on the CDR3 plus reference TRBV18 and TRBJ2-5, the full variable domain is NAGVMQNPRHLVRRRGQEARLRCSPMKGHSHVYWYRQLPEEGLKFMVYLQKENIIDESGMPKERFSAEFPKEGPSILRIQQVVRGDSAAYFCASSPGTREETQYFGPGTRLLVL.

This chain connects TRBV7-2 to TRBJ2-1, with TRBD2 identical over 12 bases. This CDR3 contains 16 residues. Germline V gives CDR1 SGHTA, CDR2 FQGNSA. Germline trimming cut 3 bases from V and 6 bases from J; bases unmatched to any gene: 6. The CDR3 DNA follows: TGTGCCAGCAGCTTTTTCCGACTAGCGGGAGCCAATGAGCAGTTCTTC. As protein: CASSFFRLAGANEQFF.

The CDR3 protein is CTSSQGTIRKETQYF. CDR3 sequence (DNA): TGCACCAGCAGCCAAGGGACAATCCGTAAAGAGACCCAGTACTTC. The J gene is TRBJ2-5, the V gene TRBV1; TRBD1 is the table's D call, not checked against the DNA. TRBV1 is a known pseudogene. CDR3 length equals 15 residues.

V usage is TRBV27 and J usage is TRBJ2-5, with a tentative D call TRBD2 (6 bases). V lost 4 bases, J lost 3 bases, and 18 bases lay in between. This CDR3 region has 16 residues. CDR1 is MNHEY, CDR2 SMNVEV, per germline (reference sequence). The CDR3 bases are TGTGCCAGCAGTTCGGGCCGAGTTAGCGGTAAAGAGACCCAGTACTTC. It specifies CASSSGRVSGKETQYF.

This clone was seen more than once but under ten times. The chain couples TRBV25-1 to TRBJ1-2, with 12 bases lining up with TRBD1. CDR3 length: 18 amino acids. The V gene's germline CDR1 is MGHDK and CDR2 SYGVNS. V lost 4 bases and J lost 7; bases outside the gene matches: 16. The CDR3 loop is CASSGVPGQGAKGGGYTF. In DNA form, the CDR3 reads TGTGCCAGCAGTGGGGTACCGGGACAGGGGGCTAAAGGGGGTGGCTACACCTTC.

This chain links TRBV19 with TRBJ2-5; D unresolved. Germline CDR1 is LNHDA and CDR2 is SQIVND (reference sequence). The CDR3 length is 14 residues. V lost 1 base, J lost 1 base, and 7 bases lay in between. CDR3 loop: CASSIGQAQETQYF. The DNA of the CDR3 is TGTGCCAGTAGTATAGGGCAGGCCCAAGAGACCCAGTACTTC.

V gene TRBV6-6 combines with J gene TRBJ2-5, with 9 bases matching TRBD2. Gene TRBJ2-7 matches the end of the DNA better, so the J call may be wrong. Per the germline V gene, CDR1 is MNHNY and CDR2 is SVGAGI (reference sequence). The CDR3 spans 16 residues. Written as DNA, the CDR3 is TGTGCCAGCAGTTACTCGACCGCGGGAGGGCCCAGCGAGCAGTACTTC. Residues: CASSYSTAGGPSEQYF.

The J gene is TRBJ1-6, the V gene TRBV15, with no clear D. The V gene's germline CDR1 is LNHNV and CDR2 YYDKDF (reference sequence). The CDR3 is made up of 13 amino acids. The germline V and J ends were trimmed by 5 bases and 10 bases, with 12 bases remaining between them. CDR3 bases: TGTGCCACCAGCGATGGGAGGTGGTCACCCCTCCACTTT. This codes for CATSDGRWSPLHF.

J is TRBJ2-1 and V is TRBV28, with TRBD1 as a possible D gene (6 bases). The germline CDR1 and CDR2 sequences are MDHEN and SYDVKM. Trimming cost V 6 bases and J 8 bases, with 23 bases left between them. The CDR3 has 16 amino acids. CDR3 sequence reads: CASSWGYRERRDEQFF. In DNA, the CDR3 is TGTGCCAGCAGCTGGGGGTACAGGGAACGTAGGGATGAGCAGTTCTTC.

The chain recombines TRBV5-6 with TRBJ2-2; 13 bases map to TRBD2. V lost 3 bases, J lost 6 bases, and 5 bases stayed unmatched. This CDR3 comprises 16 residues. The germline V gene encodes CDR1 SGHDT and CDR2 YYEEEE. This CDR3 is CASSWLGLAGPGELFF. As DNA, the CDR3 is TGTGCCAGCAGCTGGTTGGGACTAGCGGGGCCCGGGGAGCTGTTTTTT.

The chain couples TRBV29-1 to TRBJ2-1; 10 bases fit TRBD2. J lost 4 bases, V lost 6 bases, and 6 bases had no gene match. Germline CDR1 is SQVTM and CDR2 is ANQGSEA. This CDR3 is 14 amino acids long. The CDR3 protein is CSVPGTSEYNEQFF. CDR3 sequence (DNA): TGCAGCGTGCCCGGGACTAGCGAGTACAATGAGCAGTTCTTC.

The chain employs TRBV5-6 and TRBJ2-1; TRBD1 is a possible D gene (6 bases). Germline V gene lookup returns CDR1 SGHDT and CDR2 YYEEEE. V lost 2 bases and J lost 0, with 12 bases in between. CDR3 length equals 16 residues. The CDR3 here is CASSLRGMSSYNEQFF. CDR3 DNA: TGTGCCAGCAGCTTAAGGGGGATGAGCTCCTACAATGAGCAGTTCTTC.

This sequence joins TRBV10-2 and TRBJ2-5; 7 nucleotides align to TRBD2. The V segment lost 0 bases and the J segment 7 bases; nucleotides outside the gene matches: 5. The CDR3 loop spans 14 amino acids. Germline V lookup: CDR1 WSHSY, CDR2 SAAADI. CDR3 sequence: CASSESSREGTQYF. The CDR3 DNA follows: TGCGCCAGCAGTGAGTCCAGCAGGGAGGGGACCCAGTACTTC.

The chain couples TRBV6-1 to TRBJ1-3, with D unresolved. V shed 1 base and J shed 4 bases, with 14 bases lying between them. This CDR3 contains 16 residues. The germline V gene encodes CDR1 MNHNS and CDR2 SASEGT. CDR3 in amino acids: CASSEDPGLGGNTIYF. The CDR3 bases are TGTGCCAGCAGTGAAGATCCCGGGTTGGGAGGAAACACCATATATTTT.

The chain has TRBV19 and TRBJ2-2, with a possible D match to TRBD2 (5 bases). This CDR3 is 15 amino acids long. CDR1 LNHDA and CDR2 SQIVND come from the germline V gene (reference sequence). The V end lost 7 bases, the J end lost 5 bases, and 17 bases lay between the germline ends. CDR3 region: CASIPRGSPTGELFF. Here the CDR3 DNA reads TGTGCCAGTATACCTAGAGGGAGTCCAACCGGGGAGCTGTTTTTT.